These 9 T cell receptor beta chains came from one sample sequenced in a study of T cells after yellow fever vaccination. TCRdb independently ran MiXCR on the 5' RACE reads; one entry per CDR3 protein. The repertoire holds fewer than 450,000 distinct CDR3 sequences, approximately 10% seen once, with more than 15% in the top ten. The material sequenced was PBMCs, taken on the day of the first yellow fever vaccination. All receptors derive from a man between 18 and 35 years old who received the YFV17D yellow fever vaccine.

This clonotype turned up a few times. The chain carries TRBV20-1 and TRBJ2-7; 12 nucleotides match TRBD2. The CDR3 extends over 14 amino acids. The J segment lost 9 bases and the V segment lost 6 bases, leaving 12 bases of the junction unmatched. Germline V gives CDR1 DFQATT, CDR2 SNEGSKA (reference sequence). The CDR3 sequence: CSAALSSGGARQYV. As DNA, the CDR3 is TGCAGTGCCGCTCTTTCTAGCGGGGGGGCCAGGCAGTACGTC.

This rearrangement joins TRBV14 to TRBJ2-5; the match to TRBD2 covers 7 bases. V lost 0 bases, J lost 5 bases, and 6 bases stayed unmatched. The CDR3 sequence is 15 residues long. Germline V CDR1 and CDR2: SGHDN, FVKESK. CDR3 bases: TGTGCCAGCAGCCAAGATGGACTAGTCTTGGAGACCCAGTACTTC. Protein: CASSQDGLVLETQYF.

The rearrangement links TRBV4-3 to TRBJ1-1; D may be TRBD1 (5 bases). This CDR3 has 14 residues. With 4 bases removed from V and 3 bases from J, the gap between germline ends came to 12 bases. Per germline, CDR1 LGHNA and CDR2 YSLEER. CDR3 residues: CASSRTSGYTEAFF. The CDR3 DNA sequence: TGCGCCAGCAGCCGTACCTCAGGGTACACTGAAGCTTTCTTT.

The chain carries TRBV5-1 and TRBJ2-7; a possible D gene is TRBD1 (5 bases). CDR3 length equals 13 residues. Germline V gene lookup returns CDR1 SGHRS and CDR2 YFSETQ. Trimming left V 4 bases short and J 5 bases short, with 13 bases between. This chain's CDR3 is CASSTGQNDEQYF. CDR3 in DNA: TGCGCCAGCAGCACTGGACAAAACGACGAGCAGTACTTC.

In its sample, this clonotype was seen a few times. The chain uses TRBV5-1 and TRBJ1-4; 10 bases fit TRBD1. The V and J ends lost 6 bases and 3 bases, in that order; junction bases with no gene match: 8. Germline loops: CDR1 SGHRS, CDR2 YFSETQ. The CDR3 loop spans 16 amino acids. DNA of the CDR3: TGCGCCAGCAACCCGGGACAGGGGTTTGCTAATGAAAAACTGTTTTTT. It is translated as CASNPGQGFANEKLFF.

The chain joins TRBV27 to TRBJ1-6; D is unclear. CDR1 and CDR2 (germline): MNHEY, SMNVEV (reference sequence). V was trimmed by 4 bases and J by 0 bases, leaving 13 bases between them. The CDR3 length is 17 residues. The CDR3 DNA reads TGTGCCAGCAGTTCAACGCCTATAAGCTCCTATAATTCACCCCTCCACTTT. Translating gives CASSSTPISSYNSPLHF.

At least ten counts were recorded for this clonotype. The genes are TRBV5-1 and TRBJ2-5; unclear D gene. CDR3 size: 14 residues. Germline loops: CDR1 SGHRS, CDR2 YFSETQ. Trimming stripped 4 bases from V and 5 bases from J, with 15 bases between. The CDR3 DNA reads TGCGCCAGCAGCCCCCTTGTAGCCACGGAGACCCAGTACTTC. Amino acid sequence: CASSPLVATETQYF.

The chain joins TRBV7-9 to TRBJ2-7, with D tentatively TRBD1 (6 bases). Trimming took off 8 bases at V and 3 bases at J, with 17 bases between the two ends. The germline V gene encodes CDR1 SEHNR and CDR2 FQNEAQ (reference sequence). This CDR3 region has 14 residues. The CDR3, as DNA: TGTGCCAGCGGGGCCAGTAGGGACAACTACGAGCAGTACGTC. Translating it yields CASGASRDNYEQYV.

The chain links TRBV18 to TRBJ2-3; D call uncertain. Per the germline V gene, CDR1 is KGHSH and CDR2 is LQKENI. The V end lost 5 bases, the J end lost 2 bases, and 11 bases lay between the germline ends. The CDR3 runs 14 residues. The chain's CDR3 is CASSTYNPTDTQYF. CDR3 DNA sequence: TGTGCCAGCTCAACTTACAACCCCACAGATACGCAGTATTTT.